These 28 T cell receptor beta chains share one sample of origin, sequenced in a study of T-cell memory formation after mild COVID-19. TCRdb re-analysed the 5' RACE reads in MiXCR, keeping a single row per CDR3 protein. Of 450,000 to 650,000 distinct CDR3 sequences in the sample, about a fifth were seen once. Sequences were obtained from PBMCs or a T cell subset sorted from them (not recorded which). These receptors came from an adult woman who had mild COVID-19 (a few samples of this study predate the infection). Cell type and time point are not known.

This clonotype was seen a handful of times. The rearrangement links TRBV3-1 to TRBJ2-7; 9 bases are a match to TRBD2. This CDR3 is built from 13 residues. V lost 3 bases to trimming and J lost 5 bases; unmatched junction nucleotides: 2. CDR1 and CDR2 (germline): LGHDT, YNNKEL (reference sequence). The CDR3 nucleotides read TGTGCCAGCAGCCAGGTAGCGGGGGACGAGCAGTACTTC. Its protein product is CASSQVAGDEQYF.

The chain employs TRBV3-1 and TRBJ2-3, with D possibly TRBD2 on 6 matching bases. The CDR3 is made up of 14 amino acids. Germline-derived CDR1 and CDR2 are LGHDT and YNNKEL (reference sequence). V was pared by 4 bases and J by 3 bases, with 11 bases between. The DNA of the CDR3 is TGTGCCAGCAGCCGATGGGACTTTACAGATACGCAGTATTTT. Its protein product is CASSRWDFTDTQYF.

This clonotype was counted only a few times. The J gene is TRBJ1-5, the V gene TRBV5-1; 7 positions agree with TRBD1. J lost 2 bases, V lost 4 bases, and 6 bases had no gene match. The germline CDR1 and CDR2 sequences are SGHRS and YFSETQ. The CDR3 totals 15 residues. The CDR3 DNA reads as TGCGCCAGCAGCCGCGGGGACAGTGGCAATCAGCCCCAGCATTTT. Encoded protein: CASSRGDSGNQPQHF.

V usage is TRBV20-1 and J usage is TRBJ2-1; D perhaps matches TRBD2 (6 bases). Germline lookup yields CDR1 DFQATT and CDR2 SNEGSKA (reference sequence). The CDR3 consists of 15 residues. V lost 5 bases and J lost 0, with 14 bases in between. This CDR3 reads CSARLAGSSYNEQFF. The CDR3 DNA is TGCAGTGCTCGCCTTGCGGGGAGCTCCTACAATGAGCAGTTCTTC.

This chain connects TRBV6-2 or TRBV6-3 to TRBJ2-7; tentatively, D is TRBD2 (5 bases). The V and J ends lost 2 bases and 7 bases respectively, with 18 bases between them. The length of the CDR3 is 15 residues. The germline gives CDR1 MNHEY, CDR2 SVGEGT. CDR3 sequence: CASSYLAGLRGEQYF. The CDR3 DNA is TGTGCCAGCAGTTACCTGGCAGGCCTCCGGGGAGAGCAGTACTTC.

This clonotype was seen once. The CDR3 is CASSQVGVANTGELFF. The CDR3 coding sequence is TGTGCCAGCAGCCAAGTGGGGGTAGCGAACACCGGGGAGCTGTTTTTT. V is TRBV4-2 and J is TRBJ2-2; D may match TRBD1 or TRBD2 (5 bases each). The CDR3 extends over 16 amino acids. Germline V CDR1 and CDR2: LGHNA, YNFKEQ. Deletions cut 1 base from V and 0 bases from J, with 9 bases between.

The CDR3 loop is CASSPGPVSRLAKNIQYF. The CDR3 bases are TGTGCCAGCAGCCCAGGACCTGTATCACGGTTAGCCAAAAACATTCAGTACTTC. V and J are TRBV5-4 and TRBJ2-4; D remains ambiguous. V was trimmed by 4 bases and J by 0 bases, leaving 20 bases between them. CDR1 is SGHNT, CDR2 YYREEE, per germline (reference sequence). CDR3 size: 18 residues.

This chain uses TRBV10-3 with TRBJ2-1, with D tentatively TRBD1 (5 bases). Trimming removed 0 bases at V and 10 bases at J, with 10 bases between. The CDR3 has 13 residues. The germline CDR1 and CDR2 sequences are ENHRY and SYGVKD. CDR3 amino acids: CAISESTHREQFF. CDR3 nucleotides: TGTGCCATCAGTGAGTCGACTCACAGGGAGCAGTTCTTC.

V usage is TRBV20-1 and J usage is TRBJ2-3; TRBD2 matches at 9 bases. The junction had 5 bases not matched to a gene; V was cut back by 5 bases and J by 2 bases. In germline, CDR1 is DFQATT, CDR2 SNEGSKA (reference sequence). CDR3 length: 14 residues. CDR3 sequence reads: CSAPLAGATDTQYF. The CDR3 DNA reads TGCAGTGCTCCCTTAGCGGGAGCCACAGATACGCAGTATTTT.

The chain joins TRBV15 to TRBJ2-3, with D possibly matching TRBD1 (5 bases). The CDR3 length is 14 residues. In germline, CDR1 is LNHNV, CDR2 YYDKDF (reference sequence). V dropped 1 base and J dropped 6 bases, with 11 bases sitting between them. The CDR3 loop is CATSRAGPRDTQYF. The CDR3 region has the DNA TGTGCCACCAGCAGAGCAGGGCCGCGTGATACGCAGTATTTT.

The table lists this clonotype with many counts. The chain carries TRBV15 and TRBJ2-4, with 10 bases fitting TRBD2. The CDR3 is 14 residues long. Losses at the gene ends were 1 base for V and 8 bases for J; bases not matched to a gene: 2. Germline CDR1 reads LNHNV; CDR2 reads YYDKDF (reference sequence). In DNA form, the CDR3 reads TGTGCCACCAGCAGAGTAGCGGGAGGAGACATTCAGTACTTC. This gives the protein CATSRVAGGDIQYF.

The chain uses TRBV9 and TRBJ2-3, with 15 positions matching TRBD2. In germline, CDR1 is SGDLS, CDR2 YYNGEE. The trim removed 4 bases at V and 4 bases at J, leaving 7 bases unmatched. The CDR3 is 17 amino acids. The CDR3 coding sequence is TGTGCCAGCAGCACACCGGGACTAGCGGGGGGCTCAGATACGCAGTATTTT. Translating it yields CASSTPGLAGGSDTQYF. The entire variable domain, with the rest obtained from reference TRBV9 and TRBJ2-3, is as follows: DSGVTQTPKHLITATGQRVTLRCSPRSGDLSVYWYQQSLDQGLQFLIQYYNGEERAKGNILERFSAQQFPDLHSELNLSSLELGDSALYFCASSTPGLAGGSDTQYFGPGTRLTVL.

The chain has TRBV6-5 and TRBJ1-4, with a weak D call TRBD1 (6 bases). The germline V gene encodes CDR1 MNHEY and CDR2 SVGAGI. The CDR3 totals 15 residues. The V end was cut by 10 bases, the J end by 8 bases, with 23 bases between. This chain's CDR3 is CATSRQELSGEKLFF. The CDR3 coding sequence is TGTGCCACTTCACGACAGGAGCTATCGGGGGAAAAACTGTTTTTT.

The chain carries TRBV20-1 and TRBJ1-1, with D possibly TRBD1 on 6 matching bases. The germline V gene has CDR1 DFQATT and CDR2 SNEGSKA (reference sequence). V lost 2 bases and J lost 0, with 16 bases in between. The length of the CDR3 is 16 residues. CDR3 nucleotide sequence: TGCAGTGCTAGAAGTGGGGCCGGGACACTGAACACTGAAGCTTTCTTT. Amino acids: CSARSGAGTLNTEAFF.

This clonotype was counted only a few times. This chain links TRBV9 with TRBJ2-5, with D perhaps TRBD2 (6 bases). Germline-derived CDR1 and CDR2 are SGDLS and YYNGEE. The CDR3 is made up of 14 amino acids. Trimming left V 3 bases short and J 1 base short, with 10 bases between. CDR3 DNA: TGTGCCAGCAGCGATTCGGGGGTCCAAGAGACCCAGTACTTC. Its protein is CASSDSGVQETQYF.

This clonotype was observed a few times. V is TRBV5-5 and J is TRBJ1-6; D is unclear. The germline V gene encodes CDR1 SGHKS and CDR2 YYEKEE (reference sequence). Trimming pared 0 bases from V and 8 bases from J, leaving 15 bases between. CDR3 size: 16 residues. Here the CDR3 reads CASSLGRTKTYSPLHF. In DNA, the CDR3 is TGTGCCAGCAGCTTGGGTAGGACGAAAACATATTCACCCCTCCACTTT.

The chain carries TRBV5-1 and TRBJ2-5; 10 bases are shared with TRBD2. The CDR3 runs 15 residues. Germline V gene data show CDR1 as SGHRS and CDR2 as YFSETQ. With 4 bases clipped from V and 5 bases from J, the junction kept 8 bases outside the gene matches. This CDR3 is CASSTTSGDGETQYF. The CDR3 DNA sequence: TGCGCCAGCAGCACAACTAGCGGGGATGGGGAGACCCAGTACTTC.

V is TRBV5-1 and J is TRBJ2-7; no clear D. The CDR3 contains 14 residues. The germline gives CDR1 SGHRS, CDR2 YFSETQ. Trimming removed 0 bases from V and 6 bases from J, with 13 bases in between. The DNA for the CDR3 is TGCGCCAGCAGCTTGGAAGCGACTTACGGCGAGCAGTACTTC. This sequence encodes CASSLEATYGEQYF.

Only a few counts were recorded for this clonotype. The gene calls are TRBV18 and TRBJ2-1; perhaps TRBD1 as D (7 bases). The germline V gene encodes CDR1 KGHSH and CDR2 LQKENI. Trimming removed 2 bases from V and 5 bases from J, with 10 bases in between. The CDR3 has 14 residues. CDR3 in amino acids: CASSPAGQHNEQFF. The CDR3 DNA reads TGTGCCAGCTCACCAGCGGGACAGCACAATGAGCAGTTCTTC. Using reference TRBV18 and TRBJ2-1 for the parts outside the CDR3, the full variable domain is NAGVMQNPRHLVRRRGQEARLRCSPMKGHSHVYWYRQLPEEGLKFMVYLQKENIIDESGMPKERFSAEFPKEGPSILRIQQVVRGDSAAYFCASSPAGQHNEQFFGPGTRLTVL.

A few counts support this clonotype. V gene TRBV3-1 combines with J gene TRBJ2-5, with a weak D call TRBD1 (6 bases). The CDR3 is made up of 14 amino acids. Germline values: CDR1 LGHDT, CDR2 YNNKEL (reference sequence). V was cut by 6 bases and J by 4 bases, with 15 bases left in between. The CDR3 spells CASSPRAQGETQYF. CDR3 in DNA: TGTGCCAGCAGTCCGAGGGCACAGGGAGAGACCCAGTACTTC.

This clonotype was seen a few times. The chain links TRBV2 to TRBJ2-3, with a weak D call TRBD2 (5 bases). CDR3 length: 15 amino acids. The germline V gene has CDR1 SNHLY and CDR2 FYNNEI. Trimming shortened V by 6 bases and J by 4 bases, and 17 bases separated the two germline ends. CDR3 nucleotides: TGTGCCAGCAGCGGACTCCCCAATCGGGCAGATACGCAGTATTTT. Its translation: CASSGLPNRADTQYF.

The CDR3 sequence: CSAISGGANQPQHF. The CDR3 region has the DNA TGCAGTGCAATTTCAGGGGGGGCAAATCAGCCCCAGCATTTT. The J gene is TRBJ1-5, the V gene TRBV20-1; TRBD1 agrees at 7 bases. V shed 6 bases and J 4 bases; nucleotides not matched to a gene: 9. This CDR3 contains 14 residues. Germline V gene sequence: CDR1 DFQATT, CDR2 SNEGSKA (reference sequence).

This clonotype was counted between two and nine times. The chain joins TRBV4-1 to TRBJ2-1; 7 positions match TRBD1. J gave up 0 bases and V 3 bases, and 2 bases lay outside the gene matches. There are 15 residues in the CDR3. The germline V gene encodes CDR1 MGHRA and CDR2 YSYEKL. Written as DNA, the CDR3 is TGCGCCAGCAGCCAGGGACAGAGCTCCTACAATGAGCAGTTCTTC. Its protein is CASSQGQSSYNEQFF.

The V and J genes are TRBV19 and TRBJ2-1; a weak D match, TRBD2 (6 bases). The CDR3 has 12 amino acids. Per germline, CDR1 LNHDA and CDR2 SQIVND (reference sequence). Trimming removed 10 bases at V and 1 base at J, with 8 bases between. The CDR3 spells CATGESYNEQFF. The CDR3 DNA is TGTGCCACGGGGGAATCCTACAATGAGCAGTTCTTC. Full variable domain (rest looked up from reference TRBV19 and TRBJ2-1): DGGITQSPKYLFRKEGQNVTLSCEQNLNHDAMYWYRQDPGQGLRLIYYSQIVNDFQKGDIAEGYSVSREKKESFPLTVTSAQKNPTAFYLCATGESYNEQFFGPGTRLTVL.

The rearrangement links TRBV9 to TRBJ2-3; 7 nucleotides match TRBD2. Germline V gives CDR1 SGDLS, CDR2 YYNGEE. The CDR3 sequence is 16 residues long. V trimming: 4 bases; J trimming: 0 bases; junction bases outside the gene matches: 8. The CDR3 DNA follows: TGTGCCAGCAGCTCCCATCGGCGGGAGAGCACAGATACGCAGTATTTT. This gives the protein CASSSHRRESTDTQYF.

The chain has TRBV4-3 and TRBJ1-4; TRBD1 is a possible D gene (5 bases). Trimming left V 3 bases short and J 4 bases short, with 9 bases between. From germline, CDR1 is LGHNA and CDR2 YSLEER. The CDR3 covers 14 residues. The CDR3 coding sequence is TGCGCCAGCAGCCACCCAGGGATTAATGAAAAACTGTTTTTT. Amino acids: CASSHPGINEKLFF.

The chain employs TRBV30 and TRBJ1-1, with D possibly being TRBD1 (5 bases). Trimming left V 5 bases short and J 4 bases short, with 20 bases between. Per germline, CDR1 GTSNPN and CDR2 SVGIG (reference sequence). The CDR3 loop spans 15 amino acids. This CDR3 reads CAWAIRTAGGTEAFF. The CDR3 DNA follows: TGTGCCTGGGCAATCAGAACAGCTGGGGGCACTGAAGCTTTCTTT.

There are a few counts of this clonotype. The rearrangement links TRBV7-6 to TRBJ2-1, with 7 bases that match TRBD1. CDR1 SGHVS and CDR2 FNYEAQ come from the germline V gene. The CDR3 is made up of 18 amino acids. After removal of 0 bases from V and 7 bases from J, the junction contained 15 bases not matched to a gene. The chain's CDR3 is CASSLAEETGLATNEQFF. In DNA, the CDR3 is TGTGCCAGCAGCTTAGCAGAGGAGACAGGGCTCGCTACAAATGAGCAGTTCTTC.